Below are 10 T cell receptor beta chains sequenced from a single sample in a study of blood T cell repertoires in COVID-19. Profiled with immunoSEQ multiplex PCR; TCRdb holds only in-frame clones, not every one. The sample records about 350,000 clones, roughly 87% being singletons. Sequencing used PBMCs or T cells enriched from blood (not recorded which). The receptors originated from a woman under 40 who had recovered from COVID-19.

CDR3 amino acids: CATSDLKGEAFF. The CDR3, as DNA: TGTGCCACCAGTGATTTAAAGGGGGAAGCTTTCTTT. The chain combines TRBV24-1 with TRBJ1-1, with a possible D match to TRBD1 (5 bases). V shed 1 base and J shed 8 bases, with 7 bases lying between them. Germline CDR1 and CDR2: KGHDR and SFDVKD. This CDR3 is built from 12 residues.

This CDR3 is CASSLYRSEQFF. As DNA, the CDR3 is TGTGCCAGCAGTCTCTATAGGAGTGAGCAGTTCTTC. The chain uses TRBV12-3 or TRBV12-4 and TRBJ2-1; D is uncertain. This CDR3 spans 12 amino acids. V was trimmed by 5 bases and J by 9 bases, leaving 11 bases between them.

The chain has TRBV28 and TRBJ2-2; maybe TRBD2 (5 bases). Trimming shortened V by 6 bases and J by 6 bases, and 11 bases separated the two germline ends. Germline CDR1 and CDR2: MDHEN and SYDVKM. This CDR3 comprises 13 residues. The CDR3 DNA is TGTGCCAGCAGGTTGAGGGTCGCCGGGGAGCTGTTTTTT. This translates into CASRLRVAGELFF.

This clone appeared a few times. The chain combines TRBV6-4 with TRBJ2-7, with 9 bases that match TRBD2. J lost 1 base, V lost 8 bases, and 9 bases had no gene match. The CDR3 has 15 residues. Per germline, CDR1 MRHNA and CDR2 SNTAGT. This CDR3 reads CASGAGTSFSYEQYF. As DNA, the CDR3 is TGTGCCAGCGGGGCCGGGACTAGCTTTTCCTACGAGCAGTACTTC.

This chain connects TRBV6-5 to TRBJ2-7; 10 nucleotides match TRBD1. This CDR3 is built from 13 residues. The trim removed 6 bases at V and 3 bases at J, leaving 2 bases unmatched. Germline V gives CDR1 MNHEY, CDR2 SVGAGI. This chain's CDR3 is CASSDRGHYEQYF. Here the CDR3 DNA reads TGTGCCAGCAGCGACAGGGGGCACTACGAGCAGTACTTC.

V and J are TRBV5-5 and TRBJ2-5; a weak D match, TRBD1 (6 bases). V shed 0 bases and J shed 1 base, with 10 bases lying between them. The germline gives CDR1 SGHKS, CDR2 YYEKEE (reference sequence). This CDR3 spans 15 amino acids. The CDR3 spells CASSLAGTRQETQYF. The DNA for the CDR3 is TGTGCCAGCAGCTTGGCCGGGACACGCCAAGAGACCCAGTACTTC.

This chain connects TRBV18 to TRBJ1-1; D call uncertain. From germline, CDR1 is KGHSH and CDR2 LQKENI. The CDR3 is 14 residues long. Trimming stripped 4 bases from V and 1 base from J, with 10 bases between. The CDR3 nucleotides read TGTGCCAGCTCACGAGAGGGAGGGAACACTGAAGCTTTCTTT. Translation gives CASSREGGNTEAFF.

This clone was seen a single time. This chain connects TRBV7-9 to TRBJ1-2; D remains ambiguous. Trimming cost V 3 bases and J 2 bases, with 13 bases left between them. This CDR3 has 15 amino acids. CDR1 and CDR2 (germline): SEHNR, FQNEAQ (reference sequence). CDR3 amino acids: CASSFEVGDNYGYTF. The CDR3, as DNA: TGTGCCAGCAGCTTCGAGGTAGGAGACAACTATGGCTACACCTTC.

The gene calls are TRBV28 and TRBJ2-3; D might be TRBD1 (6 bases). The V and J ends lost 8 bases and 1 base respectively, with 16 bases between them. The CDR3 covers 15 residues. Germline CDR1 MDHEN, CDR2 SYDVKM. This CDR3 is CASASFRTGTDTQYF. The CDR3, as DNA: TGTGCCAGCGCCTCATTTCGGACAGGCACAGATACGCAGTATTTT.

The V and J genes are TRBV6-1 and TRBJ1-5; D is undetermined. Germline values: CDR1 MNHNS, CDR2 SASEGT. CDR3 length equals 13 residues. The V and J ends lost 1 base and 3 bases respectively, with 4 bases between them. The CDR3 is CASSEEANQPQHF. CDR3 nucleotides: TGTGCCAGCAGTGAAGAAGCCAATCAGCCCCAGCATTTT.